Presented here are 18 T cell receptor beta chains from one specimen sequenced in a study of blood T cells in healthy people across ages. Through a sample-barcoded 5' primer and a J-beta primer mix, a second PCR was run for roughly 6 to 12 cycles. MiXCR, run by TCRdb on the 5' RACE reads, gives a single entry per CDR3 protein. This table has 1.5 million to 2 million distinct CDR3 sequences, about 28% appearing once. Sequencing used blood. The receptors were gathered from a woman aged 25 to 39 in good health.

The chain has TRBV4-1 and TRBJ1-4; perhaps TRBD1 as D (5 bases). The germline gives CDR1 MGHRA, CDR2 YSYEKL. Trimming pared 1 base from V and 8 bases from J, leaving 14 bases between. The CDR3 is made up of 15 amino acids. CDR3 nucleotides: TGCGCCAGCAGCCAAGCCCTCTTGGCAGGGGAAAAACTGTTTTTT. Residues: CASSQALLAGEKLFF.

This clonotype was detected a few times. The V gene is TRBV7-9, the J gene TRBJ2-5; 9 nucleotides agree with TRBD1. The CDR3 consists of 17 residues. The germline V gene encodes CDR1 SEHNR and CDR2 FQNEAQ (reference sequence). With 5 bases clipped from V and 4 bases from J, the junction kept 14 bases outside the gene matches. The CDR3 spells CASSPWAGQGASETQYF. Written as DNA, the CDR3 is TGTGCCAGCAGCCCATGGGCGGGACAGGGCGCATCAGAGACCCAGTACTTC.

The V and J genes are TRBV12-3 or TRBV12-4 and TRBJ2-7, with TRBD1 matching 8 bases. J lost 7 bases, V lost 6 bases, and 11 bases had no gene match. The CDR3 contains 14 residues. CDR3 nucleotide sequence: TGTGCCAGCAGACCAAGGACAGGGCAGCGGGAGCAGTACTTC. It translates to CASRPRTGQREQYF.

This clonotype was seen at least ten times. Written as DNA, the CDR3 is TGCAGTGCTAGGAAAGCGGCCTCCCAAGAGACCCAGTACTTC. Translation: CSARKAASQETQYF. The genes are TRBV20-1 and TRBJ2-5, with D tentatively TRBD2 (5 bases). The V gene's germline CDR1 is DFQATT and CDR2 SNEGSKA (reference sequence). CDR3 length: 14 residues. V was shortened by 3 bases and J by 1 base, with 12 bases between the two germline ends.

With respect to this clonotype: This sequence may be a read error, since a much larger clone differs from it by one base. CDR3 nucleotide sequence: TGTGCCAGCAGGGCTACTACTTGGAACATTCAGTACTTC. Its translation: CASRATTWNIQYF. The chain links TRBV12-3 or TRBV12-4 to TRBJ2-4; D ambiguous. This CDR3 region has 13 residues. The ends were cut back, 6 bases at V and 7 bases at J, with 13 bases in the middle.

As concerns this clonotype: A much larger clone sits a single nucleotide away, making a read error possible. J is TRBJ1-2 and V is TRBV25-1; 7 nucleotides match TRBD1. This CDR3 has 14 amino acids. CDR1 and CDR2 (germline): MGHDK, SYGVNS. The trim removed 6 bases at V and 8 bases at J, leaving 12 bases unmatched. The CDR3 loop reads CASRDPGTVRGYTF. The CDR3 bases are TGTGCCAGCAGGGACCCCGGGACAGTACGAGGCTACACCTTC.

There are a few counts of this clonotype. The CDR3 sequence is CASSRAPDGSPLHF. The CDR3, as DNA: TGTGCCAGCAGCCGAGCGCCGGACGGATCACCCCTCCACTTT. The chain links TRBV14 to TRBJ1-6; D is undetermined. This CDR3 has 14 residues. Trimming took off 4 bases at V and 10 bases at J, with 14 bases between the two ends. CDR1 and CDR2 (germline): SGHDN, FVKESK.

The chain has TRBV2 and TRBJ1-5; tentative D call: TRBD1 (5 bases). Per germline, CDR1 SNHLY and CDR2 FYNNEI. V lost 8 bases to trimming and J lost 3 bases, with 11 bases between them. There are 13 residues in the CDR3. The CDR3 coding sequence is TGTGCCAGCGAACGGGACTCCAATCAGCCCCAGCATTTT. Encoded protein: CASERDSNQPQHF. Full variable domain (rest looked up from reference TRBV2 and TRBJ1-5): EPEVTQTPSHQVTQMGQEVILRCVPISNHLYFYWYRQILGQKVEFLVSFYNNEISEKSEIFDDQFSVERPDGSNFTLKIRSTKLEDSAMYFCASERDSNQPQHFGDGTRLSIL.

In its sample, this clonotype was seen a few times. This chain joins TRBV29-1 and TRBJ2-1; D unresolved. The germline gives CDR1 SQVTM, CDR2 ANQGSEA. V gave up 4 bases and J gave up 1 base, with 20 bases separating them. The CDR3 has 17 residues. The CDR3 DNA follows: TGCAGCGTTGTTCTCACCACTCCGTATAGGTCCTACAATGAGCAGTTCTTC. This codes for CSVVLTTPYRSYNEQFF.

Ten or more counts support this clonotype. V usage is TRBV7-2 and J usage is TRBJ2-3; D remains ambiguous. Per the germline V gene, CDR1 is SGHTA and CDR2 is FQGNSA. The CDR3 is 14 amino acids. Trimming left V 1 base short and J 1 base short, with 6 bases between. The CDR3 bases are TGTGCCAGCAGCTTAGATACGGGCACAGATACGCAGTATTTT. This sequence encodes CASSLDTGTDTQYF. Together with reference TRBV7-2 and TRBJ2-3, the CDR3 gives the full variable domain: GAGVSQSPSNKVTEKGKDVELRCDPISGHTALYWYRQSLGQGLEFLIYFQGNSAPDKSGLPSDRFSAERTGGSVSTLTIQRTQQEDSAVYLCASSLDTGTDTQYFGPGTRLTVL.

The chain links TRBV7-9 to TRBJ1-1; D ambiguous. V was shortened by 4 bases and J by 0 bases, with 9 bases between the two germline ends. CDR1 and CDR2 from the germline V gene are SEHNR and FQNEAQ (reference sequence). The CDR3 consists of 14 residues. CDR3 nucleotide sequence: TGTGCCAGCAGCTATCAGAACATGAACACTGAAGCTTTCTTT. This encodes CASSYQNMNTEAFF.

This clonotype was found a few times. The junction shows a germline mismatch at one end, possibly a read error. V and J are TRBV5-1 and TRBJ2-1, with unresolved D. Looked up from germline, CDR1 is SGHRS and CDR2 is YFSETQ. CDR3 size: 14 residues. The CDR3 region is CASGLTASYNEQFF. The CDR3 region has the DNA TGCGCCAGCGGCTTGACCGCATCCTACAATGAGCAGTTCTTC.

This clonotype was found a few times. This sequence joins TRBV12-3 or TRBV12-4 and TRBJ2-5; D remains ambiguous. The CDR3 is 16 amino acids. Trimming removed 3 bases from V and 4 bases from J, with 18 bases in between. CDR3 region: CASSLVSVPVRETQYF. The DNA for the CDR3 is TGTGCCAGCAGTTTGGTTTCCGTCCCTGTGCGAGAGACCCAGTACTTC.

The V call is TRBV6-5, the J call TRBJ2-7; possibly TRBD2 for D (5 bases). Trimming removed 6 bases at V and 1 base at J, with 13 bases between. This CDR3 is built from 14 residues. Germline CDR1 reads MNHEY; CDR2 reads SVGAGI. The CDR3 nucleotides are TGTGCCAGCAGACCGGACCCGGGATCCTACGAGCAGTACTTC. Residues: CASRPDPGSYEQYF.

The genes are TRBV12-3 or TRBV12-4 and TRBJ1-5, with D possibly matching TRBD1 (6 bases). V lost 6 bases to trimming and J lost 3 bases, with 12 bases between them. CDR3 size: 14 residues. CDR3 in DNA: TGTGCCAGCAGCCGCAGACAGGCCAATCAGCCCCAGCATTTT. It encodes CASSRRQANQPQHF.

This sequence joins TRBV7-3 and TRBJ2-3; 10 bases map to TRBD2. This CDR3 comprises 17 residues. Looked up from germline, CDR1 is SGHTA and CDR2 is FQGTGA. V lost 5 bases and J lost 3; bases outside the gene matches: 11. Here the CDR3 reads CASSLTPGTSATDTQYF. CDR3 bases: TGTGCCAGCAGCCTGACCCCCGGGACTAGCGCAACAGATACGCAGTATTTT.

The chain couples TRBV18 to TRBJ1-5, with TRBD1 identical over 8 bases. Germline CDR1 reads KGHSH; CDR2 reads LQKENI. With V trimmed by 4 bases and J by 3 bases, 5 bases remained unmatched. This CDR3 contains 15 residues. The CDR3 coding sequence is TGTGCCAGCTCACTATCGGACAGGGCCAATCAGCCCCAGCATTTT. The encoded protein is CASSLSDRANQPQHF.

This clonotype was counted only a few times. The chain is built from TRBV20-1 and TRBJ1-6; possibly TRBD1 for D (5 bases). Trimming left V 2 bases short and J 0 bases short, with 17 bases between. Germline CDR1 reads DFQATT; CDR2 reads SNEGSKA (reference sequence). The CDR3 totals 18 residues. CDR3 region: CSARPGGVGSSYNSPLHF. The CDR3 nucleotides read TGCAGTGCTAGACCCGGGGGGGTCGGGAGCTCCTATAATTCACCCCTCCACTTT.